The sequence of this TCR beta chain was determined in a study of shared clonotypes between healthy human individuals. The naive CD8 subset, CD45RO-negative cells positively selected for CCR7, excluded terminally differentiated effector memory CD45RA+ cells. The method was immunoSEQ multiplex PCR; TCRdb's version includes in-frame clones alone and lacks a portion of them. The data contain about 2.1 million clones, about 93% of them seen just once; the ten biggest clones take up more than 1.5%. The clonotype originates from a man between 18 and 35 years old in good health. Some clones in this sample may be carry-over from other donors' samples. The sequenced sample consisted of naive CD8+ T cells from PBMCs.

The CDR3 DNA reads TGTGCCAGCAGCCGTCGATCGGGGGCGCCCGGAGAGACCCAGTACTTC. It codes for CASSRRSGAPGETQYF. V usage is TRBV7-9 and J usage is TRBJ2-5, with D perhaps TRBD1 or TRBD2 (6 bases each). Germline loops: CDR1 SEHNR, CDR2 FQNEAQ (reference sequence). The CDR3 length is 16 residues. Deletions cut 5 bases from V and 4 bases from J, with 20 bases between. The full variable domain, its missing parts supplied by reference TRBV7-9 and TRBJ2-5, is DTGVSQNPRHKITKRGQNVTFRCDPISEHNRLYWYRQTLGQGPEFLTYFQNEAQLEKSRLLSDRFSAERPKGSFSTLEIQRTEQGDSAMYLCASSRRSGAPGETQYFGPGTRLLVL.